Listed here are 15 T cell receptor beta chains from one sample, sequenced in a study of cytomegalovirus exposure and HLA in healthy donors. PCR amplification relied on 60 Vbeta primers (plus 13 Jbeta primers). Sequencing was performed with immunoSEQ multiplex PCR; in TCRdb, only in-frame clones are kept and a portion is missing. The sample carries 110,000 to 150,000 clones, nearly 85% recorded once. The sequencing input was PBMCs. The origin of the receptors is a male donor in good health and CMV-seronegative.

This clone was detected a few times. This rearrangement joins TRBV2 to TRBJ2-7, with D unresolved. Trimming took 6 bases from V and 3 from J, leaving 9 bases between them. This CDR3 contains 12 residues. The germline V gene encodes CDR1 SNHLY and CDR2 FYNNEI. This CDR3 is CASSTNSYEQYF. CDR3 DNA sequence: TGTGCCAGCAGCACCAACAGCTACGAGCAGTACTTC.

This clone has more than one count but fewer than ten. This sequence joins TRBV4-3 and TRBJ2-5; the D gene is possibly TRBD2 (6 bases). The V and J ends lost 0 bases and 7 bases respectively, with 18 bases between them. The CDR3 is 16 residues long. Germline loops: CDR1 LGHNA, CDR2 YSLEER. The CDR3 sequence is CASSQDPGDSTRTQYF. Here the CDR3 DNA reads TGCGCCAGCAGCCAAGATCCGGGGGACTCCACCCGGACCCAGTACTTC.

This clone was detected only a few times. In nucleotides, the CDR3 is TGCGCCAGCACCGAACAGAGGGCGGGCACTGAAGCTTTCTTT. This encodes CASTEQRAGTEAFF. The rearrangement uses TRBV5-1 and TRBJ1-1; D is unresolved. V was cut by 6 bases and J by 4 bases, with 16 bases left in between. CDR1 is SGHRS, CDR2 YFSETQ, per germline. CDR3 length: 14 amino acids. Looking up the rest from reference TRBV5-1 and TRBJ1-1 gives the full variable domain: KAGVTQTPRYLIKTRGQQVTLSCSPISGHRSVSWYQQTPGQGLQFLFEYFSETQRNKGNFPGRFSGRQFSNSRSEMNVSTLELGDSALYLCASTEQRAGTEAFFGQGTRLTVV.

This clone occurred once. The chain combines TRBV12-5 with TRBJ1-1; D is unresolved. V shed 3 bases and J shed 0 bases, with 11 bases lying between them. The CDR3 runs 15 residues. CDR1 is LGHNT and CDR2 is FRNRAP in the germline V gene. The chain's CDR3 is CASGLGYDLNTEAFF. CDR3 coding DNA: TGTGCTAGTGGTTTAGGTTACGACTTGAACACTGAAGCTTTCTTT.

The rearrangement links TRBV5-4 to TRBJ1-1; tentative D call: TRBD1 (6 bases). CDR1 is SGHNT and CDR2 is YYREEE in the germline V gene (reference sequence). This CDR3 contains 14 residues. V was clipped by 3 bases and J by 0 bases, with 9 bases between them. In DNA form, the CDR3 reads TGTGCCAGCAGCTACCCAGGGGTGAACACTGAAGCTTTCTTT. Protein: CASSYPGVNTEAFF.

This clone was observed a handful of times. The chain has TRBV4-1 and TRBJ1-4; D perhaps matches TRBD1 (6 bases). Germline V gene sequence: CDR1 MGHRA, CDR2 YSYEKL. CDR3 length equals 15 residues. V lost 4 bases and J lost 3, with 12 bases in between. The CDR3 nucleotides read TGCGCCAGCAGCCGGACAGAACCACCTAATGAAAAACTGTTTTTT. Its translation is CASSRTEPPNEKLFF.

The chain combines TRBV10-3 with TRBJ2-1, with 7 nucleotides matching TRBD2. Trimming removed 0 bases from V and 7 bases from J; junction bases left unmatched: 9. Germline V gives CDR1 ENHRY, CDR2 SYGVKD. CDR3 length: 16 amino acids. The CDR3 reads CAISESPSGVGNEQFF. For the CDR3, the DNA is TGTGCCATCAGTGAGTCCCCTAGCGGAGTAGGGAATGAGCAGTTCTTC.

This clone has only one observation. The rearrangement links TRBV5-6 to TRBJ2-4; 7 bases map to TRBD2. The length of the CDR3 is 16 residues. V shed 0 bases and J 3 bases; nucleotides not matched to a gene: 6. Looked up from germline, CDR1 is SGHDT and CDR2 is YYEEEE. CDR3 amino acids: CASSLVGGGVKNIQYF. As DNA, the CDR3 is TGTGCCAGCAGCTTGGTGGGGGGAGGGGTCAAAAACATTCAGTACTTC.

This CDR3 is CASSRAPGQGNTGELFF. The CDR3 region has the DNA TGTGCCAGTAGTCGGGCCCCCGGACAGGGGAACACCGGGGAGCTGTTTTTT. This chain links TRBV19 with TRBJ2-2, with 8 bases lining up with TRBD1. CDR3 length: 17 residues. V trimming: 5 bases; J trimming: 1 base; junction bases outside the gene matches: 9. The germline gives CDR1 LNHDA, CDR2 SQIVND (reference sequence).

This clone was observed a single time. The rearrangement links TRBV5-4 to TRBJ1-1, with 8 bases lining up with TRBD1. Germline values: CDR1 SGHNT, CDR2 YYREEE (reference sequence). This CDR3 has 13 amino acids. V gave up 3 bases and J gave up 6 bases; unmatched junction bases: 4. DNA of the CDR3: TGTGCCAGCAGCTCTGACAGGGGTCCTGAAGCTTTCTTT. Translated: CASSSDRGPEAFF.

V and J are TRBV7-8 and TRBJ2-7, with 8 positions matching TRBD1. There are 16 residues in the CDR3. The V segment lost 2 bases and the J segment 3 bases; nucleotides outside the gene matches: 9. Germline lookup yields CDR1 SGHVS and CDR2 FQNEAQ. The CDR3 bases are TGTGCCAGCAGCTTAAAGTTGGGGACAGGTTTCTACGAGCAGTACTTC. Translating gives CASSLKLGTGFYEQYF.

CDR3 loop: CASSSVDYSYEQYF. The CDR3, as DNA: TGTGCCAGCAGTTCCGTGGACTACTCCTACGAGCAGTACTTC. V is TRBV28 and J is TRBJ2-5; D is perhaps TRBD2 (6 bases). Matching the DNA end better, TRBJ2-7 makes the J call doubtful. The length of the CDR3 is 14 residues. Germline CDR1 and CDR2: MDHEN and SYDVKM.

J is TRBJ1-5 and V is TRBV28, with unresolved D. V gave up 3 bases and J gave up 1 base, with 7 bases separating them. Germline loops: CDR1 MDHEN, CDR2 SYDVKM. The CDR3 extends over 14 amino acids. The CDR3 nucleotides are TGTGCCAGCAGTTTTGCAGGAAGCAATCAGCCCCAGCATTTT. It is translated as CASSFAGSNQPQHF.

This clone was recorded once. The chain is built from TRBV6-6 and TRBJ1-1, with D perhaps matching TRBD1 (6 bases). Germline V gene lookup returns CDR1 MNHNY and CDR2 SVGAGI (reference sequence). The CDR3 has 15 amino acids. V lost 6 bases to trimming and J lost 6 bases, with 20 bases between them. The CDR3 bases are TGTGCCAGCAGCTATTCCGGGACAATTAAAGCTGAAGCTTTCTTT. Translating gives CASSYSGTIKAEAFF.

V is TRBV27 and J is TRBJ1-2; a possible D gene is TRBD1 (5 bases). V was clipped by 2 bases and J by 7 bases, with 17 bases between them. The CDR3 is made up of 15 amino acids. From germline, CDR1 is MNHEY and CDR2 SMNVEV (reference sequence). CDR3 bases: TGTGCCAGCAGTTTACCCGGGGGAAGGTTCAGTGGCTACACCTTC. The encoded protein is CASSLPGGRFSGYTF.